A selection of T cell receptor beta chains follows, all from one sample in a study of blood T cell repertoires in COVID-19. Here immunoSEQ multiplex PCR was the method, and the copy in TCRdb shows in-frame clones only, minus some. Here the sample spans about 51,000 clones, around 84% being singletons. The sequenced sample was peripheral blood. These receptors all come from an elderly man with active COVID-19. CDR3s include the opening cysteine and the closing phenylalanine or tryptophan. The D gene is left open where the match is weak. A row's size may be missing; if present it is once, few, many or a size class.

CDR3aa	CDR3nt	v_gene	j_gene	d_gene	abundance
CASSLGATEAFF	TGCGCCAGCAGCTTGGGGGCCACTGAAGCTTTCTTT	TRBV5-1	TRBJ1-1	.	.
CASSFYSNQPQHF	TGTGCCAGCAGTTTTTATAGCAATCAGCCCCAGCATTTT	TRBV27	TRBJ1-5	.	few
CASSEVGTAYEQYF	TGTGCCAGCAGTGAAGTGGGCACCGCGTACGAGCAGTACTTC	TRBV6-1	TRBJ2-7	.	.
CASSLGVGPFNEQYF	TGTGCCAGCAGCTTAGGTGTGGGGCCTTTCAACGAGCAGTACTTC	TRBV7-2	TRBJ2-7	.	.
CASSSDRVNEQYF	TGTGCCAGCAGCTCCGACAGGGTAAACGAGCAGTACTTC	TRBV12-3/TRBV12-4	TRBJ2-7	TRBD1	.
CASLLRGAETQYF	TGTGCCAGTCTCCTCCGGGGGGCGGAGACCCAGTACTTC	TRBV7-9	TRBJ2-5	.	.
CASSLKGVNYEQYF	TGTGCCAGCAGTTTGAAGGGAGTGAACTACGAGCAGTACTTC	TRBV27	TRBJ2-7	.	.
CASSFHTDTQYF	TGTGCCAGCAGCTTTCACACAGATACGCAGTATTTT	TRBV7-2	TRBJ2-3	.	once
CASSKEGGGTDTQYF	TGTGCCAGCAGCAAGGAGGGAGGGGGCACAGATACGCAGTATTTT	TRBV2	TRBJ2-3	TRBD2	.
CASSPDFQRTGELFF	TGTGCCAGCAGCCCAGACTTCCAGAGAACCGGGGAGCTGTTTTTT	TRBV7-2	TRBJ2-2	.	once
CASSDQGTIYEQYF	TGTGCCAGCAGCGACCAAGGGACTATCTACGAGCAGTACTTC	TRBV3-1/TRBV3-2	TRBJ2-7	TRBD2	.
CASSLVGNYEQYF	TGTGCCAGCAGCTTAGTTGGCAACTACGAGCAGTACTTC	TRBV7-2	TRBJ2-7	.	.
CASSFGLAGNEQFF	TGTGCCAGCAGCTTCGGACTAGCGGGAAATGAGCAGTTCTTC	TRBV7-9	TRBJ2-1	TRBD2	.
CASSLLPALAGGDTQYF	TGCGCCAGCAGCTTGTTGCCCGCCCTAGCGGGGGGAGATACGCAGTATTTT	TRBV5-1	TRBJ2-3	TRBD2	.
CASSVEAGGGEQYF	TGTGCCAGCAGCGTAGAGGCTGGGGGCGGAGAGCAGTACTTC	TRBV9	TRBJ2-7	.	.
CASSRHSYEQYF	TGTGCCAGCAGCCGACACTCCTACGAGCAGTACTTC	TRBV6-2/TRBV6-3	TRBJ2-7	.	once
CASSGVGDGTDTQYF	TGTGCCAGCAGTGGCGTGGGAGATGGGACAGATACGCAGTATTTT	TRBV2	TRBJ2-3	.	once